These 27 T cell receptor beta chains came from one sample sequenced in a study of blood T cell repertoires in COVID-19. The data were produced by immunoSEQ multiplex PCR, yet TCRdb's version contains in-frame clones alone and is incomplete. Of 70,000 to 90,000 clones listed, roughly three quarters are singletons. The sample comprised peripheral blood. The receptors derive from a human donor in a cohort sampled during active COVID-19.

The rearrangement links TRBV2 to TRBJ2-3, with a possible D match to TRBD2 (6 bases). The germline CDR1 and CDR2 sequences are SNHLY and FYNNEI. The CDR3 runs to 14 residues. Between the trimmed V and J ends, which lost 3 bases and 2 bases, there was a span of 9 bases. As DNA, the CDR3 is TGTGCCAGCAGTGAGACTAGGTCCACAGATACGCAGTATTTT. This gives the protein CASSETRSTDTQYF.

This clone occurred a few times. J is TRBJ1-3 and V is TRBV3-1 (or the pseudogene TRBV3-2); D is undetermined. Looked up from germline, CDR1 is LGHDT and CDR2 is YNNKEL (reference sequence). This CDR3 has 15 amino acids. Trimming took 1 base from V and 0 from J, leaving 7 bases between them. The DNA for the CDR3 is TGTGCCAGCAGCCAAGTGCAGGACTCTGGAAACACCATATATTTT. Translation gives CASSQVQDSGNTIYF.

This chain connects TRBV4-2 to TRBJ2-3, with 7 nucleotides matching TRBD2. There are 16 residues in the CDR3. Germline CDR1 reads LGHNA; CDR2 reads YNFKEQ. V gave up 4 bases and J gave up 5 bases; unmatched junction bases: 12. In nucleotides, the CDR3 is TGTGCCAGCAGCCTGGGTGTGGCGGGAGATCAAGATACGCAGTATTTT. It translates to CASSLGVAGDQDTQYF.

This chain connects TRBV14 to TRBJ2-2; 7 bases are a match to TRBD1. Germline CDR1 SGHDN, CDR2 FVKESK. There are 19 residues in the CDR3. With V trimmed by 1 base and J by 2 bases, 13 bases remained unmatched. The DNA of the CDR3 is TGTGCCAGCAGCCAAGGGCGAGCAGAACAGGGGACCAACACCGGGGAGCTGTTTTTT. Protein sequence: CASSQGRAEQGTNTGELFF. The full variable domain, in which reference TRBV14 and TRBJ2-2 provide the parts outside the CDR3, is EAGVTQFPSHSVIEKGQTVTLRCDPISGHDNLYWYRRVMGKEIKFLLHFVKESKQDESGMPNNRFLAERTGGTYSTLKVQPAELEDSGVYFCASSQGRAEQGTNTGELFFGEGSRLTVL.

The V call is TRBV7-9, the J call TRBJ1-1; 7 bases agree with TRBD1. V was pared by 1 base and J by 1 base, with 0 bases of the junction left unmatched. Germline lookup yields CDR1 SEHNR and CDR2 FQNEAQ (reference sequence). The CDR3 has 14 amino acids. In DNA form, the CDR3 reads TGTGCCAGCAGCTTAGGGACAGGGAACACTGAAGCTTTCTTT. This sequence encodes CASSLGTGNTEAFF.

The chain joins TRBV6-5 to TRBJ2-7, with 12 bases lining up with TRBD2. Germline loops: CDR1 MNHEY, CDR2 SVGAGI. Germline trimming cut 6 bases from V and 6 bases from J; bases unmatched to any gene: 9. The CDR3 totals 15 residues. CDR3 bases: TGTGCCAGCAGCCGCGCTAGCGGGAGGGCCTTCGAGCAGTACTTC. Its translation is CASSRASGRAFEQYF.

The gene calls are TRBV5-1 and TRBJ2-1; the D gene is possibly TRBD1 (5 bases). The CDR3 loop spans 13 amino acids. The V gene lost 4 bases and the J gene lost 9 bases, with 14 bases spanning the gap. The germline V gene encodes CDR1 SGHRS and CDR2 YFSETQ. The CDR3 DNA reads TGCGCCAGCAGCCTGGCGGACACGGGTGAGCAGTTCTTC. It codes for CASSLADTGEQFF.

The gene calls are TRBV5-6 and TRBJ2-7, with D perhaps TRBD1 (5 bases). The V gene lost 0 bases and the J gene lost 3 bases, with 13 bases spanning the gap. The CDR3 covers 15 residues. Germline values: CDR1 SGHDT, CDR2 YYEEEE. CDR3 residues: CASSLAFREYYEQYF. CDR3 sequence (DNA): TGTGCCAGCAGCTTGGCTTTCAGGGAATACTACGAGCAGTACTTC.

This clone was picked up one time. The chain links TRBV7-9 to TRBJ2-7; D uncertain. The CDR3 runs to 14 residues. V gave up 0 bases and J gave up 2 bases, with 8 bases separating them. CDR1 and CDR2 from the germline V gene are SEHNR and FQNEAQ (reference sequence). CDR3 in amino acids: CASSLAAVTYEQYF. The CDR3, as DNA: TGTGCCAGCAGCTTAGCGGCGGTAACCTACGAGCAGTACTTC.

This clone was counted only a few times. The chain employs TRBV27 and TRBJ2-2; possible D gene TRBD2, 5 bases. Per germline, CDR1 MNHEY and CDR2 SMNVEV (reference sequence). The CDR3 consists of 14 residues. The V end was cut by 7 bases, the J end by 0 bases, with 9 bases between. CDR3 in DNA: TGTGCCAGCAAAAGCGGATCGAACACCGGGGAGCTGTTTTTT. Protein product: CASKSGSNTGELFF.

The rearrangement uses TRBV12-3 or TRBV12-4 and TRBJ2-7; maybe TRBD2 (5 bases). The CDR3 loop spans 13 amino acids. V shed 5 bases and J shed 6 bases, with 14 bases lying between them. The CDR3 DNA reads TGTGCCAGCAGTGCCGTGACTCGGGGCGAGCAGTACTTC. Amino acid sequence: CASSAVTRGEQYF.

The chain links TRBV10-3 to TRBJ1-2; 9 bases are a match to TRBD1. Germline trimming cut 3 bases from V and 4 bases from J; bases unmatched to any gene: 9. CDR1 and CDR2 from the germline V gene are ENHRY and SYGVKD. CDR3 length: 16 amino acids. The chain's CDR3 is CAISDPDRGIGYGYTF. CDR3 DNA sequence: TGTGCCATCAGTGACCCGGACAGGGGCATTGGCTATGGCTACACCTTC.

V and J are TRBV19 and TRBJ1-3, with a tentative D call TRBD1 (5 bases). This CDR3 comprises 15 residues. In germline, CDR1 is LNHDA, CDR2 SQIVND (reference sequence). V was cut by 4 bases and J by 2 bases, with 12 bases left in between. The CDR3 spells CASSKAAGTGNTIYF. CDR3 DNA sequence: TGTGCCAGTAGTAAGGCGGCAGGGACTGGAAACACCATATATTTT.

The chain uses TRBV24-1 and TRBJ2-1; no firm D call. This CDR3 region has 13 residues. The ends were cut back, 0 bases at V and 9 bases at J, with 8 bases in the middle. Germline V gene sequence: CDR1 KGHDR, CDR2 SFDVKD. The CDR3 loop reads CATSDLFGSEQFF. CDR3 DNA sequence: TGTGCCACCAGTGATTTGTTCGGGTCTGAGCAGTTCTTC.

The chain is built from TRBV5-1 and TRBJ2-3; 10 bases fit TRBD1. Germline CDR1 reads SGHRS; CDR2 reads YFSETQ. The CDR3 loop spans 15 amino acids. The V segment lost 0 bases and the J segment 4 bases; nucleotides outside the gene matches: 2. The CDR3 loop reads CASSLGGTGADTQYF. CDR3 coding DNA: TGCGCCAGCAGCTTGGGAGGGACAGGGGCAGATACGCAGTATTTT.

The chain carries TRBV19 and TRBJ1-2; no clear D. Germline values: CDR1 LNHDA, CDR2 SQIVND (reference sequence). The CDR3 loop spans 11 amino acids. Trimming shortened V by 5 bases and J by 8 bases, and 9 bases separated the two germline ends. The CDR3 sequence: CASSFEVGYTF. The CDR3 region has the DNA TGTGCCAGTAGTTTCGAGGTCGGCTACACCTTC.

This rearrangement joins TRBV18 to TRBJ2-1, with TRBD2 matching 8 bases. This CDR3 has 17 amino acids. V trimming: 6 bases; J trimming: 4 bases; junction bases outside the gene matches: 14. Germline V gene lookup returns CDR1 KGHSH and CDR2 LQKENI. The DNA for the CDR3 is TGTGCCAGCTCCCTGCTGGGGGCGGGAGGACGGTACAATGAGCAGTTCTTC. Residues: CASSLLGAGGRYNEQFF. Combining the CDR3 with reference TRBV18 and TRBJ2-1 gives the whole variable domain NAGVMQNPRHLVRRRGQEARLRCSPMKGHSHVYWYRQLPEEGLKFMVYLQKENIIDESGMPKERFSAEFPKEGPSILRIQQVVRGDSAAYFCASSLLGAGGRYNEQFFGPGTRLTVL.

The DNA of the CDR3 is TGTGCCAGCCGACGAAGGGAGGACTACGAGCAGTACTTC. Its protein product is CASRRREDYEQYF. This chain joins TRBV7-9 and TRBJ2-7; D might be TRBD2 (6 bases). In germline, CDR1 is SEHNR, CDR2 FQNEAQ (reference sequence). The CDR3 runs to 13 residues. Deletions cut 8 bases from V and 3 bases from J, with 14 bases between.

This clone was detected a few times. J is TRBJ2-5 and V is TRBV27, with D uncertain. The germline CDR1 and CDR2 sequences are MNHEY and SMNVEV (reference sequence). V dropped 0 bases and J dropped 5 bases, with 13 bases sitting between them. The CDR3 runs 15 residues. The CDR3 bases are TGTGCCAGCAGTTTATCGACCCCGCGGTGGGAGACCCAGTACTTC. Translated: CASSLSTPRWETQYF.

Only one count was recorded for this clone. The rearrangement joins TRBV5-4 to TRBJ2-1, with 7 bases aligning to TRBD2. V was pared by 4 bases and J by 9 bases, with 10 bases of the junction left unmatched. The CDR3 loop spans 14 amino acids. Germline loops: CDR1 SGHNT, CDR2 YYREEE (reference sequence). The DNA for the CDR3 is TGTGCCAGCAGCCAAATGCAGCGGGAAGGTGAGCAGTTCTTC. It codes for CASSQMQREGEQFF. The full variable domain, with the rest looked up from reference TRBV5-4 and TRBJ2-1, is ETGVTQSPTHLIKTRGQQVTLRCSSQSGHNTVSWYQQALGQGPQFIFQYYREEENGRGNFPPRFSGLQFPNYSSELNVNALELDDSALYLCASSQMQREGEQFFGPGTRLTVL.

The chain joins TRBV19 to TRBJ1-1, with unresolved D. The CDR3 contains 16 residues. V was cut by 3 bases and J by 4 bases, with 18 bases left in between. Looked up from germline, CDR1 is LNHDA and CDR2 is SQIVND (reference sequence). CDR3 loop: CASSIPAQLGGTEAFF. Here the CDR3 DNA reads TGTGCCAGTAGTATCCCGGCCCAACTCGGCGGCACTGAAGCTTTCTTT.

CDR3 protein: CASRLTGEAGNTIYF. CDR3 coding DNA: TGTGCCAGCAGACTGACAGGGGAAGCTGGAAACACCATATATTTT. The chain uses TRBV6-5 and TRBJ1-3, with 8 bases identical to TRBD1. With 6 bases clipped from V and 2 bases from J, the junction kept 6 bases outside the gene matches. The germline V gene has CDR1 MNHEY and CDR2 SVGAGI. The CDR3 is 15 amino acids.

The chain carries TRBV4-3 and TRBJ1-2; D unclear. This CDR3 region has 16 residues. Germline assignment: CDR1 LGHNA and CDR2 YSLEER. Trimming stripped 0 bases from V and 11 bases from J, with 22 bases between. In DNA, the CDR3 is TGCGCCAGCAGCCAAGAGAGTAAAGCCCCAGAGTCTAGTTACACCTTC. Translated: CASSQESKAPESSYTF.

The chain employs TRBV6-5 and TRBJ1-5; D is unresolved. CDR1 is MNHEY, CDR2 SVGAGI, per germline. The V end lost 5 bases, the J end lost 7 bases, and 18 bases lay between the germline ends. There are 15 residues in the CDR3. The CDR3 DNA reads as TGTGCCAGCAGTAGGAAAGGCGGTTCGGGACAGCCCCAGCATTTT. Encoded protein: CASSRKGGSGQPQHF.

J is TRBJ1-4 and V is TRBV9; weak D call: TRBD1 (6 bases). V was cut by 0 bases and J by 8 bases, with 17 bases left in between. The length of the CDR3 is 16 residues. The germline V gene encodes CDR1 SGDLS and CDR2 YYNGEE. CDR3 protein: CASSVDPTGLREKLFF. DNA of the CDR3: TGTGCCAGCAGCGTAGACCCAACAGGGTTGCGCGAAAAACTGTTTTTT.

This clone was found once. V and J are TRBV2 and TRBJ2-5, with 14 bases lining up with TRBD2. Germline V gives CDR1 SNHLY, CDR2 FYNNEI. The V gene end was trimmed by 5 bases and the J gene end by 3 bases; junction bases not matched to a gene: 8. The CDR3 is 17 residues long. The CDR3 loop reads CASSLGLAGAGEETQYF. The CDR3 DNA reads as TGTGCCAGCAGTCTGGGACTAGCGGGAGCGGGAGAAGAGACCCAGTACTTC.

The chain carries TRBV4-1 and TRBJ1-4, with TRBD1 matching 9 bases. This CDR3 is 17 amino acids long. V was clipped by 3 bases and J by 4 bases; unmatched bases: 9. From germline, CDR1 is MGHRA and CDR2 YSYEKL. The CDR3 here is CASSHGKTGGHNEKLFF. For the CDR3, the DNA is TGCGCCAGCAGCCATGGCAAAACAGGGGGCCATAATGAAAAACTGTTTTTT.